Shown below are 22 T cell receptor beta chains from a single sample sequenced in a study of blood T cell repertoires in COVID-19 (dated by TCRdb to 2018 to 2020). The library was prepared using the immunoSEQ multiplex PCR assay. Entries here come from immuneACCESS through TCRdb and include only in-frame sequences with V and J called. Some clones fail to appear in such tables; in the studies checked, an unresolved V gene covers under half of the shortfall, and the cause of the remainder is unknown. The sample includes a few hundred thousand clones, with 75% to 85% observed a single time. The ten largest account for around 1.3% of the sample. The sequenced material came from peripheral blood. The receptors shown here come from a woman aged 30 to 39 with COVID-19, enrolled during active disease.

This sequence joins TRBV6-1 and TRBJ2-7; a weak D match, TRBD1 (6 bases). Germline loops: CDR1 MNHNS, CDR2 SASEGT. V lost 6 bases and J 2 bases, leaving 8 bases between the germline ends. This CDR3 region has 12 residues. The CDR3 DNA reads TGTGCCAGCAGGGACAGCACCTACGAGCAGTACTTC. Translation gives CASRDSTYEQYF.

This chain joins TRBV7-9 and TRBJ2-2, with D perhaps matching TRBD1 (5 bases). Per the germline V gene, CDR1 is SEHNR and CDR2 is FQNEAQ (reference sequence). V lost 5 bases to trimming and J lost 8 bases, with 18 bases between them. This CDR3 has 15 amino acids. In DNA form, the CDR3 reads TGTGCCAGCAGCGCCCCCCAGGGTTCTGTAGGGGAGCTGTTTTTT. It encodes CASSAPQGSVGELFF.

The CDR3 here is CASSQDLQARSYEQYF. CDR3 coding DNA: TGTGCCAGCAGCCAAGATCTACAGGCGCGCTCCTACGAGCAGTACTTC. The chain is built from TRBV4-2 and TRBJ2-7; D possibly corresponds to TRBD1 (5 bases). The germline gives CDR1 LGHNA, CDR2 YNFKEQ. CDR3 length: 16 amino acids. Trimming removed 0 bases at V and 0 bases at J, with 12 bases between.

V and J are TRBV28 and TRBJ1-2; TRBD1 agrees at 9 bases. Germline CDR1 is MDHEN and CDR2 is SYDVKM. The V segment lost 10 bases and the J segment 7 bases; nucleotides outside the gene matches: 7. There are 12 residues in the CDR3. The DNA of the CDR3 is TGTGCCACCCTGGACAGGGGTGGTGGCTACACCTTC. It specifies CATLDRGGGYTF.

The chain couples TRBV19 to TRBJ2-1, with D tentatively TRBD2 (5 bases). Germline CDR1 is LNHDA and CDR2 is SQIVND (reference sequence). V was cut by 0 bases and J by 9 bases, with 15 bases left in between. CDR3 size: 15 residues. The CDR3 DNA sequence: TGTGCCAGTAGTATAGACCCGGGATCCACATCTGAGCAGTTCTTC. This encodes CASSIDPGSTSEQFF.

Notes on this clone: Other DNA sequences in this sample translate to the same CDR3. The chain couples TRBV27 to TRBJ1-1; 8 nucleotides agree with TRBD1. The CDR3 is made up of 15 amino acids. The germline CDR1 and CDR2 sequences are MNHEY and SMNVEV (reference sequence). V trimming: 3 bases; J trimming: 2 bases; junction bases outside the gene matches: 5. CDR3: CASSFGTGLNTEAFF. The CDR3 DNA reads TGTGCCAGCAGTTTCGGGACAGGTCTCAACACTGAAGCTTTCTTT.

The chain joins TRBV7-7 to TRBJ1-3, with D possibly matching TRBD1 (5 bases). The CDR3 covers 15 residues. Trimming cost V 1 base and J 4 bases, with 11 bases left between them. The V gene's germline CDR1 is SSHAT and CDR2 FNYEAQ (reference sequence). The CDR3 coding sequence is TGTGCCAGCAGCTTAGACAGGATCAGAGGAAACACCATATATTTT. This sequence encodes CASSLDRIRGNTIYF.

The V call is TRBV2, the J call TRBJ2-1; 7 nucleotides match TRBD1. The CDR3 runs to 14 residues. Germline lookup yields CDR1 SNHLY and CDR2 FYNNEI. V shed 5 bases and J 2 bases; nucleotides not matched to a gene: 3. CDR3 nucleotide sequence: TGTGCCAGCAGTAACAGGGGTACCTACAATGAGCAGTTCTTC. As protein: CASSNRGTYNEQFF. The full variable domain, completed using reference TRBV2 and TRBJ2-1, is EPEVTQTPSHQVTQMGQEVILRCVPISNHLYFYWYRQILGQKVEFLVSFYNNEISEKSEIFDDQFSVERPDGSNFTLKIRSTKLEDSAMYFCASSNRGTYNEQFFGPGTRLTVL.

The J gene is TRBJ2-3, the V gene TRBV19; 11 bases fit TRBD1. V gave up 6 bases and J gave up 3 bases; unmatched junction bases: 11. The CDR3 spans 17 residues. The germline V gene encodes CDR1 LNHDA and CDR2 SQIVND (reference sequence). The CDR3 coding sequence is TGTGCCAGTAGGACAGGGGCCGGGACAGGGGGTACAGATACGCAGTATTTT. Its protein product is CASRTGAGTGGTDTQYF.

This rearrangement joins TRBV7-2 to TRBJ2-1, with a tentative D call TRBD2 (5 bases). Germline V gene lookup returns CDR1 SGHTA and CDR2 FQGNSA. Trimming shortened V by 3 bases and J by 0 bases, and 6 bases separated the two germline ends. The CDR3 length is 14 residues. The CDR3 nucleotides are TGTGCCAGCAGCTTTGAGGGCTCCTACAATGAGCAGTTCTTC. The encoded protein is CASSFEGSYNEQFF.

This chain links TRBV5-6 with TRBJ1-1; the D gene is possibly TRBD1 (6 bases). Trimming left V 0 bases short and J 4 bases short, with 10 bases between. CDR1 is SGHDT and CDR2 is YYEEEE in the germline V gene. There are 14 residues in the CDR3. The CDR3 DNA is TGTGCCAGCAGCTTGGACAGGGTTGGCACTGAAGCTTTCTTT. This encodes CASSLDRVGTEAFF.

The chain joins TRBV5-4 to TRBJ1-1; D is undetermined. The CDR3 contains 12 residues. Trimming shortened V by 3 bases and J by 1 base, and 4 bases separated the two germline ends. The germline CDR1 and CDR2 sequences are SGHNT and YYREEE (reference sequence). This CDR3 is CASSSSNTEAFF. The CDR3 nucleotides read TGTGCCAGCAGCTCCTCGAACACTGAAGCTTTCTTT. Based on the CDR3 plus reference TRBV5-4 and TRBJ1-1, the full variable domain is ETGVTQSPTHLIKTRGQQVTLRCSSQSGHNTVSWYQQALGQGPQFIFQYYREEENGRGNFPPRFSGLQFPNYSSELNVNALELDDSALYLCASSSSNTEAFFGQGTRLTVV.

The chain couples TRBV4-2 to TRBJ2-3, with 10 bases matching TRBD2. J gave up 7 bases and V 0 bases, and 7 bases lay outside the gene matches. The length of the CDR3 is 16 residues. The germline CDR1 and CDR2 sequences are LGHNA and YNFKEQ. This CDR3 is CASSQDGTSGTYTQYF. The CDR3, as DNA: TGTGCCAGCAGCCAAGATGGCACTAGCGGGACTTATACGCAGTATTTT.

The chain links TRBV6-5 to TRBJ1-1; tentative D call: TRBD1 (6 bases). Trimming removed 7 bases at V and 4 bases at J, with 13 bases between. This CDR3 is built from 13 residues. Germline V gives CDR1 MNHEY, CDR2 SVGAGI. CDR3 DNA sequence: TGTGCCAGCATAGAGACAGGTTCCACTGAAGCTTTCTTT. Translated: CASIETGSTEAFF.

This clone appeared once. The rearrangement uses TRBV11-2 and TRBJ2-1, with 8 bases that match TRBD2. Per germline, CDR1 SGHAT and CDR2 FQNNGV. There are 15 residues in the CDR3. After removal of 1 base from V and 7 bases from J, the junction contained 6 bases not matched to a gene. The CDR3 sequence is CASSLVGGEGNEQFF. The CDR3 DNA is TGTGCCAGCAGCTTAGTCGGGGGGGAAGGTAATGAGCAGTTCTTC.

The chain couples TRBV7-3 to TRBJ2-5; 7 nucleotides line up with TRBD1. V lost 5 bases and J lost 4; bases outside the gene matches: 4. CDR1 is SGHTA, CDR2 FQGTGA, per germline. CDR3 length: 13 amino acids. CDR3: CASSRRQGETQYF. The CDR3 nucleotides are TGTGCCAGCAGCCGGCGACAGGGAGAGACCCAGTACTTC. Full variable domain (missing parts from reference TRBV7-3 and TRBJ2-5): GAGVSQTPSNKVTEKGKYVELRCDPISGHTALYWYRQSLGQGPEFLIYFQGTGAADDSGLPNDRFFAVRPEGSVSTLKIQRTERGDSAVYLCASSRRQGETQYFGPGTRLLVL.

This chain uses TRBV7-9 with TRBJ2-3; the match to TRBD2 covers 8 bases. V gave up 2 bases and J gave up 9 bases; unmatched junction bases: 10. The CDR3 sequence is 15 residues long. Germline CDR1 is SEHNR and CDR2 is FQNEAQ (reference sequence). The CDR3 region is CASSLSSGGPKTQYF. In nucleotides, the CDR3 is TGTGCCAGCAGCTTATCCTCGGGGGGGCCCAAAACGCAGTATTTT.

DNA of the CDR3: TGCGCCAGCTCGACAGGGCATTCCGGGGGGAACACTGAAGCTTTCTTT. This encodes CASSTGHSGGNTEAFF. J is TRBJ1-1 and V is TRBV5-1; 7 bases agree with TRBD1. The V gene's germline CDR1 is SGHRS and CDR2 YFSETQ. The CDR3 totals 16 residues. The J segment lost 1 base and the V segment lost 7 bases, leaving 13 bases of the junction unmatched.

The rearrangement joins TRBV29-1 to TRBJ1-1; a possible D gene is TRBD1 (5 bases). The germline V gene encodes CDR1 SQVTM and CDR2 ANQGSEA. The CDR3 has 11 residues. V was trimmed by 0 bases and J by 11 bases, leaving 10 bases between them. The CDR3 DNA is TGCAGCGTTGAAGACAGGGAGGGGGCTTTCTTT. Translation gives CSVEDREGAFF. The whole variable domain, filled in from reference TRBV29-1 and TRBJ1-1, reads SAVISQKPSRDICQRGTSLTIQCQVDSQVTMMFWYRQQPGQSLTLIATANQGSEATYESGFVIDKFPISRPNLTFSTLTVSNMSPEDSSIYLCSVEDREGAFFGQGTRLTVV.

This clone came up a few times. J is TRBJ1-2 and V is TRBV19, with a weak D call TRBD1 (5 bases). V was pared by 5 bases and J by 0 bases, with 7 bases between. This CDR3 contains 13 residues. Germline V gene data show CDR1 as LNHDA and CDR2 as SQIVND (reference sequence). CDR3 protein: CASSAGPNYGYTF. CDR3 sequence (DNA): TGTGCCAGTAGTGCGGGACCTAACTATGGCTACACCTTC.

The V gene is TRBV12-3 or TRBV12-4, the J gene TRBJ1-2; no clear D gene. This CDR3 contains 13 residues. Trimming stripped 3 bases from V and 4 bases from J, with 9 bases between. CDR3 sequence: CASSFDNSYGYTF. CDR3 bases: TGTGCCAGCAGTTTCGACAATAGCTATGGCTACACCTTC.

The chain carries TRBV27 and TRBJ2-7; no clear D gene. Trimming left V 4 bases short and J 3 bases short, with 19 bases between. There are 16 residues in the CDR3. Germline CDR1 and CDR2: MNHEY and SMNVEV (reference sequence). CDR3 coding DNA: TGTGCCAGCAGTTCCCGCCCCCAACTGATGCACTACGAGCAGTACTTC. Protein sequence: CASSSRPQLMHYEQYF.